One and the same sample provided the 4 T cell receptor beta chains below, sequenced in a study of cytomegalovirus exposure and HLA in healthy donors. A multiplex PCR was run with 60 Vbeta primers and 13 Jbeta primers. The repertoire was sequenced with immunoSEQ multiplex PCR; TCRdb's copy has only in-frame clones and lacks some. Here the sample table reports around 57,000 clones. Sequenced sample: PBMCs. The receptors stem from a woman aged 45-65 years in good health and CMV-seropositive.

The rearrangement joins TRBV5-5 to TRBJ2-7, with 10 bases fitting TRBD1. CDR1 and CDR2 from the germline V gene are SGHKS and YYEKEE (reference sequence). V was clipped by 0 bases and J by 7 bases; unmatched bases: 4. This CDR3 is 14 amino acids long. The CDR3 is CASSLVTGGWEQYF. The CDR3, as DNA: TGTGCCAGCAGCTTGGTGACAGGGGGCTGGGAGCAGTACTTC. Looking up the rest from reference TRBV5-5 and TRBJ2-7 gives the full variable domain: DAGVTQSPTHLIKTRGQQVTLRCSPISGHKSVSWYQQVLGQGPQFIFQYYEKEERGRGNFPDRFSARQFPNYSSELNVNALLLGDSALYLCASSLVTGGWEQYFGPGTRLTVT.

This rearrangement joins TRBV7-9 to TRBJ2-2; the D is unclear. This CDR3 comprises 12 residues. The ends were cut back, 4 bases at V and 6 bases at J, with 6 bases in the middle. CDR1 is SEHNR, CDR2 FQNEAQ, per germline (reference sequence). The CDR3 nucleotides read TGTGCCAGCAGCTCCCGGGCCGGGGAGCTGTTTTTT. It specifies CASSSRAGELFF.

The genes are TRBV9 and TRBJ1-5, with D perhaps TRBD1 (6 bases). The CDR3 length is 15 residues. V shed 4 bases and J shed 0 bases, with 11 bases lying between them. CDR1 and CDR2 from the germline V gene are SGDLS and YYNGEE. CDR3 residues: CASSRTGLSNQPQHF. DNA for the CDR3: TGTGCCAGCAGCCGTACAGGGCTTAGCAATCAGCCCCAGCATTTT.

The chain links TRBV5-1 to TRBJ2-7; 12 bases map to TRBD2. The CDR3 totals 17 residues. The ends lost 4 bases at V and 2 bases at J; junction bases unmatched: 10. Per germline, CDR1 SGHRS and CDR2 YFSETQ. Written as DNA, the CDR3 is TGCGCCAGCAGCCCCCGGGGGACTAGCGGGTTTACCTACGAGCAGTACTTC. Translation: CASSPRGTSGFTYEQYF.